These 9 T cell receptor beta chains came from one sample sequenced in a study of cytomegalovirus exposure and HLA in healthy donors. The PCR made use of 60 Vbeta and 13 Jbeta primers. Profiling relied on immunoSEQ multiplex PCR, and the TCRdb table lists in-frame clones only, not all of them. The sample holds approximately 110,000 clones, roughly 67% seen once. Sequences were obtained from PBMCs. Receptors originate from a man between 18 and 35 years old in good health and CMV-seropositive.

The chain joins TRBV30 to TRBJ1-1; no reliable D call. V was cut by 0 bases and J by 4 bases, with 6 bases left in between. This CDR3 has 12 residues. The germline V gene encodes CDR1 GTSNPN and CDR2 SVGIG (reference sequence). The CDR3 sequence: CAWSVLSTEAFF. CDR3 coding DNA: TGTGCCTGGAGTGTACTGAGCACTGAAGCTTTCTTT.

The rearrangement joins TRBV29-1 to TRBJ2-2; TRBD1 aligns across 9 bases. The CDR3 sequence is 16 residues long. Germline assignment: CDR1 SQVTM and CDR2 ANQGSEA. Trimming took 6 bases from V and 2 from J; bases not matched to a gene: 10. The CDR3 loop reads CSVGGGTGKNTGELFF. The CDR3 DNA reads TGCAGCGTGGGGGGAGGGACAGGGAAAAACACCGGGGAGCTGTTTTTT.

J is TRBJ1-6 and V is TRBV11-3; D is unresolved. The CDR3 length is 13 residues. The V gene lost 0 bases and the J gene lost 8 bases, with 5 bases spanning the gap. The germline V gene encodes CDR1 SGHNT and CDR2 YENEEA. The DNA of the CDR3 is TGTGCCAGCAGCTTAGACAGCGATTCACCCCTCCACTTT. This codes for CASSLDSDSPLHF.

This clone occurred a few times. The chain carries TRBV7-2 and TRBJ1-5, with 7 bases aligning to TRBD1. CDR1 and CDR2 from the germline V gene are SGHTA and FQGNSA. V lost 1 base and J lost 0; bases outside the gene matches: 9. CDR3 length: 18 residues. The CDR3 is CASSLEARGTDSNQPQHF. CDR3 DNA: TGTGCCAGCAGCTTAGAAGCTCGGGGGACAGATAGCAATCAGCCCCAGCATTTT.

The chain employs TRBV7-6 and TRBJ2-1; D is possibly TRBD1 (5 bases). The germline V gene encodes CDR1 SGHVS and CDR2 FNYEAQ. V was shortened by 5 bases and J by 10 bases, with 15 bases between the two germline ends. The length of the CDR3 is 13 residues. CDR3 coding DNA: TGTGCCAGCAGCCCCCCCAGGGTAGGGGAGCAGTTCTTC. It specifies CASSPPRVGEQFF.

The chain couples TRBV5-5 to TRBJ1-6; 7 bases match TRBD1. This CDR3 spans 14 amino acids. After removal of 3 bases from V and 6 bases from J, the junction contained 3 bases not matched to a gene. Germline CDR1 reads SGHKS; CDR2 reads YYEKEE (reference sequence). The CDR3: CASSSGQRNSPLHF. The DNA of the CDR3 is TGTGCCAGCAGCTCGGGACAGCGTAATTCACCCCTCCACTTT.

Only one count was recorded for this clone. Mismatch with germline at one junction end may stem from a read error. The rearrangement links TRBV7-9 to TRBJ1-4; D is undetermined. Germline CDR1 and CDR2: SEHNR and FQNEAQ (reference sequence). This CDR3 region has 13 residues. CDR3 nucleotide sequence: TGTTCCAGCAGCTTATCCCTCGGTGAAAAACTGTTTTTT. As protein: CSSSLSLGEKLFF.

The chain has TRBV7-9 and TRBJ2-7; 7 positions match TRBD1. The CDR3 length is 12 residues. Germline V gene sequence: CDR1 SEHNR, CDR2 FQNEAQ (reference sequence). The ends lost 5 bases at V and 4 bases at J; junction bases unmatched: 2. This CDR3 reads CASSQQGYEQYF. CDR3 in DNA: TGTGCCAGCAGCCAACAGGGGTACGAGCAGTACTTC. The variable domain in full, completed from reference TRBV7-9 and TRBJ2-7, reads DTGVSQNPRHKITKRGQNVTFRCDPISEHNRLYWYRQTLGQGPEFLTYFQNEAQLEKSRLLSDRFSAERPKGSFSTLEIQRTEQGDSAMYLCASSQQGYEQYFGPGTRLTVT.

The chain employs TRBV21-1 and TRBJ2-2; the table names TRBD1, a call not compared with the DNA. TRBV21-1 is a documented pseudogene. The CDR3 is 17 amino acids. The CDR3 DNA follows: TGTGCCAGCAGCAAAGAAGGTGGACAGGGGCGCGTCGGGGAGCTGTTTTTT. It codes for CASSKEGGQGRVGELFF.